This TCR beta chain emerged from a study of response to subunit inactivated influenza vaccine. Using its own MiXCR run on the RT-PCR reads, TCRdb lists one record per CDR3 protein. The sample shows about 540,000 distinct CDR3 sequences, roughly 25% of them seen only once. This clonotype was counted a few times. Looked up from germline, CDR1 is SGHTA and CDR2 is FQGNSA. There are 13 residues in the CDR3. V was shortened by 1 base and J by 8 bases, with 11 bases between the two germline ends. This same sample was also taken into another study, of T cells expressing NK-cell markers. Per that study: In generating TCR beta cDNA, 5'RACE template switching with UMIs was used. Seropositivity for HCMV was found in seven of the eight sequenced donors, with one seronegative.

Sample: CD4+ T cells sorted from PBMCs, taken approximately 13 days after vaccination. The V and J genes are TRBV7-2 and TRBJ2-5; TRBD2 is a possible D gene (7 bases). This receptor was obtained from a man aged 50-59 years who received an inactivated influenza vaccine. CDR3: CASSLGGGGTQYF. CDR3 bases: TGTGCCAGCAGCTTAGGAGGGGGGGGAACCCAGTACTTC.